The 27 T cell receptor beta chains below were found in one sample sequenced in a study of T cells in Graves' hyperthyroidism and ophthalmopathy (dated by TCRdb to 2018 to 2020). Receptor amplification or capture employed multiplex PCR. Sequencing used an Illumina HiSeq 2000. Amplification of TCR beta CDR3 regions was carried out from RNA transcripts. A first-round RT-PCR of the TCR CDR3 used the HTBI primer set with the Qiagen OneStep RT-PCR kit. The raw public data were reprocessed by TCRdb itself: fastp quality trimming at Q25, MiXCR clonotype calling, in-frame beta chains only. Under each unique CDR3 protein, matching rows form one entry showing the most common genes and DNA. Present in this sample are around 400,000 distinct CDR3 sequences, 13% of which were seen just once. The top ten clonotypes cover over 8.5% of the sample. Sequencing input: blood. These receptors were collected from a woman aged 18-29 years with Graves' hyperthyroidism.

To note about this clonotype: A read error may explain this, as a much larger clone is one base away. The rearrangement joins TRBV12-3 or TRBV12-4 to TRBJ1-2, with D hard to call. The CDR3 covers 11 residues. Trimming removed 5 bases at V and 8 bases at J, with 9 bases between. CDR3 residues: CASSPGRGYTF. In DNA, the CDR3 is TGTGCCAGCAGTCCCGGGCGGGGCTACACCTTC.

There are many counts of this clonotype. The chain links TRBV30 to TRBJ2-7; maybe TRBD2 (6 bases). The CDR3 covers 18 residues. CDR1 is GTSNPN, CDR2 SVGIG, per germline (reference sequence). V was cut by 2 bases and J by 0 bases, with 23 bases left in between. As DNA, the CDR3 is TGTGCCTGGAGTCGTGTGAGAGGTTGGAGCGGGCCCTCCTACGAGCAGTACTTC. This gives the protein CAWSRVRGWSGPSYEQYF. The full variable domain, in which reference TRBV30 and TRBJ2-7 provide the parts outside the CDR3, is SQTIHQWPATLVQPVGSPLSLECTVEGTSNPNLYWYRQAAGRGLQLLFYSVGIGQISSEVPQNLSASRPQDRQFILSSKKLLLSDSGFYLCAWSRVRGWSGPSYEQYFGPGTRLTVT.

In this sample, this clonotype turned up many times. CDR3 in DNA: TGCAGTGCTAGAGGACTGAGCGGGGCCTCCTACAATGAGCAGTTCTTC. Its protein product is CSARGLSGASYNEQFF. The chain employs TRBV20-1 and TRBJ2-1, with 7 bases that match TRBD2. The CDR3 contains 16 residues. Per the germline V gene, CDR1 is DFQATT and CDR2 is SNEGSKA (reference sequence). The trim removed 1 base at V and 0 bases at J, leaving 6 bases unmatched.

This clonotype was seen ten or more times. The J gene is TRBJ1-6, the V gene TRBV27; 10 bases are a match to TRBD1. The CDR3 extends over 14 amino acids. V was pared by 6 bases and J by 10 bases, with 6 bases of the junction left unmatched. Germline CDR1 is MNHEY and CDR2 is SMNVEV (reference sequence). The CDR3 sequence: CASSGTGEYSPLHF. Here the CDR3 DNA reads TGTGCCAGCAGCGGGACAGGGGAGTACTCACCCCTCCACTTT.

This clonotype was found many times. The DNA for the CDR3 is TGTGCCAGCAGTTTGAGACAGGGTGTGCAGTACTTC. Translation gives CASSLRQGVQYF. The rearrangement joins TRBV28 to TRBJ2-7; 7 bases line up with TRBD1. The V segment lost 3 bases and the J segment 9 bases; nucleotides outside the gene matches: 5. The CDR3 has 12 amino acids. Germline loops: CDR1 MDHEN, CDR2 SYDVKM.

This clonotype was recorded many times. Possible read error: a much larger clone is one base away. This rearrangement joins TRBV28 to TRBJ1-2, with no clear D. V was shortened by 6 bases and J by 0 bases, with 5 bases between the two germline ends. In germline, CDR1 is MDHEN, CDR2 SYDVKM. CDR3 size: 12 residues. The CDR3 protein is CASSGTNYGYTF. CDR3 nucleotides: TGTGCCAGCAGCGGGACTAACTATGGCTACACCTTC.

This clonotype showed up just a few times. The rearrangement joins TRBV7-4 to TRBJ2-3, with 9 bases that match TRBD1. Germline CDR1 SGHVT, CDR2 SQSDAQ. The CDR3 has 24 amino acids. V lost 5 bases to trimming and J lost 3 bases; unmatched junction nucleotides: 33. The CDR3 DNA reads TGTGCCAGCAGCCCCCTTTTTTGGGGGGACAGGGCCGTCGTACTTTGGCGGGAAACAGATACGCAGTATTTT. This sequence encodes CASSPLFWGDRAVVLWRETDTQYF.

This clonotype was counted many times. The chain joins TRBV5-1 to TRBJ2-3; 11 nucleotides match TRBD2. V lost 3 bases, J lost 4 bases, and 7 bases stayed unmatched. Germline lookup yields CDR1 SGHRS and CDR2 YFSETQ. The CDR3 has 16 residues. The CDR3 nucleotides read TGCGCCAGCAGCTCCGGGACTAGCGGTCGGTCAGATACGCAGTATTTT. As protein: CASSSGTSGRSDTQYF.

V and J are TRBV20-1 and TRBJ1-6; D unclear. The CDR3 consists of 12 residues. Per germline, CDR1 DFQATT and CDR2 SNEGSKA (reference sequence). The CDR3 bases are TGCAGAAGTGTTCAAATCAATTCACCCCTCCACTTT. This translates into CRSVQINSPLHF.

Notes on this clonotype: A clone one base away is much larger, so this may be a read error. V and J are TRBV2 and TRBJ2-1, with a possible D match to TRBD2 (6 bases). CDR1 is SNHLY and CDR2 is FYNNEI in the germline V gene. V was clipped by 6 bases and J by 3 bases, with 12 bases between them. The length of the CDR3 is 14 residues. CDR3 residues: CASSWDSIYNEQFF. CDR3 coding DNA: TGTGCCAGCAGCTGGGACTCCATCTACAATGAGCAGTTCTTC.

This chain links TRBV6-1 with TRBJ2-7; tentatively, D is TRBD2 (6 bases). The CDR3 runs 15 residues. Germline V gene data show CDR1 as MNHNS and CDR2 as SASEGT. The V gene lost 5 bases and the J gene lost 0 bases, with 14 bases spanning the gap. The CDR3 loop reads CASSLDGGSSYEQYF. The CDR3 coding sequence is TGTGCCAGCAGTCTAGACGGGGGATCCTCCTACGAGCAGTACTTC.

This clonotype was counted many times. The chain joins TRBV2 to TRBJ1-6; perhaps TRBD1 as D (5 bases). V was pared by 6 bases and J by 6 bases, with 9 bases between. The germline gives CDR1 SNHLY, CDR2 FYNNEI. The CDR3 loop spans 13 amino acids. CDR3 bases: TGTGCCAGCAGGCAGGGCTTTAATTCACCCCTCCACTTT. It encodes CASRQGFNSPLHF.

As concerns this clonotype: A clone one base away is much larger, so this may be a read error. CDR3 bases: TGTGCCAGCAGCACCACAGCACGCGAGCAGTACTTC. Translated, it gives CASSTTAREQYF. The J gene is TRBJ2-7, the V gene TRBV7-9; no clear D gene. The V and J ends lost 5 bases and 6 bases respectively, with 11 bases between them. This CDR3 comprises 12 residues. Germline V lookup: CDR1 SEHNR, CDR2 FQNEAQ (reference sequence).

This clonotype came up many times. This chain joins TRBV7-3 and TRBJ2-1; 10 bases fit TRBD2. Germline V gene sequence: CDR1 SGHTA, CDR2 FQGTGA. The length of the CDR3 is 16 residues. Germline trimming cut 5 bases from V and 0 bases from J; bases unmatched to any gene: 4. This CDR3 is CASSPLAGPSYNEQFF. The DNA of the CDR3 is TGTGCCAGCAGCCCACTAGCGGGGCCCTCCTACAATGAGCAGTTCTTC. The full variable domain, with the rest looked up from reference TRBV7-3 and TRBJ2-1, is GAGVSQTPSNKVTEKGKYVELRCDPISGHTALYWYRQSLGQGPEFLIYFQGTGAADDSGLPNDRFFAVRPEGSVSTLKIQRTERGDSAVYLCASSPLAGPSYNEQFFGPGTRLTVL.

In its sample, this clonotype was seen many times. The gene calls are TRBV6-5 and TRBJ2-5; D is undetermined. This CDR3 has 13 residues. V lost 2 bases, J lost 2 bases, and 6 bases lay in between. CDR1 MNHEY and CDR2 SVGAGI come from the germline V gene. CDR3 nucleotides: TGTGCCAGCAGTTACCCGGCACAAGAGACCCAGTACTTC. Its translation: CASSYPAQETQYF.

This chain links TRBV6-6 with TRBJ2-2; D possibly corresponds to TRBD2 (5 bases). Germline lookup yields CDR1 MNHNY and CDR2 SVGAGI (reference sequence). This CDR3 comprises 14 residues. V dropped 8 bases and J dropped 4 bases, with 14 bases sitting between them. The CDR3 loop is CASPSGRGTGELFF. The CDR3, as DNA: TGTGCCAGCCCCAGTGGACGGGGCACCGGGGAGCTGTTTTTT.

This clonotype was seen at least ten times. The J gene is TRBJ1-2, the V gene TRBV5-6, with D uncertain. Per germline, CDR1 SGHDT and CDR2 YYEEEE. The germline V and J ends were trimmed by 4 bases and 1 base, with 8 bases remaining between them. This CDR3 spans 13 amino acids. The CDR3 loop is CASSGGINYGYTF. For the CDR3, the DNA is TGTGCCAGCAGCGGTGGAATTAACTATGGCTACACCTTC.

The rearrangement joins TRBV4-2 to TRBJ1-1, with 9 bases that match TRBD1. From germline, CDR1 is LGHNA and CDR2 YNFKEQ. The J segment lost 1 base and the V segment lost 0 bases, leaving 3 bases of the junction unmatched. The CDR3 loop spans 16 amino acids. CDR3 bases: TGTGCCAGCAGCCAAGATCCGGGACAGGGGAACACTGAAGCTTTCTTT. This gives the protein CASSQDPGQGNTEAFF.

This clonotype was seen repeatedly, ten times or more. The rearrangement uses TRBV10-3 and TRBJ2-7, with TRBD1 matching 11 bases. Germline V CDR1 and CDR2: ENHRY, SYGVKD. Germline trimming cut 6 bases from V and 6 bases from J; bases unmatched to any gene: 13. The CDR3 spans 16 residues. The CDR3 DNA reads as TGTGCCATCAGAGGACAGGGGGCGAGTTTTAGTACCGAGCAGTACTTC. It specifies CAIRGQGASFSTEQYF.

Ten or more counts support this clonotype. The rearrangement links TRBV7-8 to TRBJ2-3, with TRBD2 identical over 11 bases. CDR3 length: 17 amino acids. CDR1 and CDR2 from the germline V gene are SGHVS and FQNEAQ. V gave up 3 bases and J gave up 1 base; unmatched junction bases: 6. DNA of the CDR3: TGTGCCAGCAGCTTGGGGAGACTAGCGGGACGCACAGATACGCAGTATTTT. Its protein is CASSLGRLAGRTDTQYF.

This clonotype was counted at least ten times. V usage is TRBV30 and J usage is TRBJ1-4, with TRBD1 matching over 7 bases. In germline, CDR1 is GTSNPN, CDR2 SVGIG (reference sequence). Trimming cost V 3 bases and J 3 bases; bases outside gene matches: 7. The CDR3 has 15 residues. The CDR3 is CAWSPMGQPNEKLFF. The CDR3 nucleotides are TGTGCCTGGAGCCCCATGGGACAGCCTAATGAAAAACTGTTTTTT.

The table lists this clonotype with many counts. The chain joins TRBV27 to TRBJ2-7, with 7 bases that match TRBD1. Per germline, CDR1 MNHEY and CDR2 SMNVEV (reference sequence). The CDR3 runs to 17 residues. V was pared by 0 bases and J by 3 bases, with 11 bases of the junction left unmatched. This CDR3 is CASSLSHAVGTDYEQYF. DNA of the CDR3: TGTGCCAGCAGTTTATCCCATGCGGTGGGGACAGACTACGAGCAGTACTTC.

This clonotype has only one observation. This may come from a read error, since a much larger clone is one base off. The chain combines TRBV18 with TRBJ2-1; perhaps TRBD2 as D (6 bases). CDR1 and CDR2 from the germline V gene are KGHSH and LQKENI. The CDR3 is made up of 13 amino acids. CDR3 loop: CASPPGLTYRPFF. CDR3 nucleotide sequence: TGTGCCAGCCCACCGGGACTGACTTACCGCCCGTTCTTC. Variable domain in full (rest from reference TRBV18 and TRBJ2-1): NAGVMQNPRHLVRRRGQEARLRCSPMKGHSHVYWYRQLPEEGLKFMVYLQKENIIDESGMPKERFSAEFPKEGPSILRIQQVVRGDSAAYFCASPPGLTYRPFFGPGTRLTVL.

At least ten counts were recorded for this clonotype. The chain uses TRBV18 and TRBJ2-7, with D perhaps given as TRBD1 or TRBD2 (6 bases each). Germline lookup yields CDR1 KGHSH and CDR2 LQKENI. The CDR3 sequence is 16 residues long. The V end was cut by 3 bases, the J end by 0 bases, with 15 bases between. The CDR3 is CASSPGGAARSYEQYF. CDR3 DNA sequence: TGTGCCAGCTCACCGGGGGGCGCCGCACGCTCCTACGAGCAGTACTTC. Full variable domain (rest looked up from reference TRBV18 and TRBJ2-7): NAGVMQNPRHLVRRRGQEARLRCSPMKGHSHVYWYRQLPEEGLKFMVYLQKENIIDESGMPKERFSAEFPKEGPSILRIQQVVRGDSAAYFCASSPGGAARSYEQYFGPGTRLTVT.

This clonotype was seen more than once but under ten times. V usage is TRBV7-3 and J usage is TRBJ2-2; 10 positions match TRBD1. The CDR3 is 16 residues long. Per germline, CDR1 SGHTA and CDR2 FQGTGA. Trimming took 5 bases from V and 5 from J; bases not matched to a gene: 8. The CDR3 protein is CASSPRTGGRTGELFF. CDR3 DNA sequence: TGTGCCAGCAGCCCACGGACAGGGGGAAGGACCGGGGAGCTGTTTTTT. Based on the CDR3 plus reference TRBV7-3 and TRBJ2-2, the full variable domain is GAGVSQTPSNKVTEKGKYVELRCDPISGHTALYWYRQSLGQGPEFLIYFQGTGAADDSGLPNDRFFAVRPEGSVSTLKIQRTERGDSAVYLCASSPRTGGRTGELFFGEGSRLTVL.

This clonotype showed up just a few times. The CDR3 coding sequence is TGCAGTGCTAGAGATGCTTGGGGGAACACAGATACGCAGTATTTT. Amino acids: CSARDAWGNTDTQYF. V and J are TRBV20-1 and TRBJ2-3; the D call may be TRBD1 or TRBD2 (5 bases each). Trimming left V 0 bases short and J 2 bases short, with 12 bases between. The CDR3 runs 15 residues. The germline V gene encodes CDR1 DFQATT and CDR2 SNEGSKA (reference sequence).

This clonotype has a count of ten or more. V and J are TRBV2 and TRBJ2-7; possible D gene TRBD2, 6 bases. Germline V gene lookup returns CDR1 SNHLY and CDR2 FYNNEI. Trimming pared 6 bases from V and 5 bases from J, leaving 14 bases between. The CDR3 has 13 residues. CDR3 nucleotide sequence: TGTGCCAGCAGGACGGGAGTCAGTCACGAGCAGTACTTC. It specifies CASRTGVSHEQYF.